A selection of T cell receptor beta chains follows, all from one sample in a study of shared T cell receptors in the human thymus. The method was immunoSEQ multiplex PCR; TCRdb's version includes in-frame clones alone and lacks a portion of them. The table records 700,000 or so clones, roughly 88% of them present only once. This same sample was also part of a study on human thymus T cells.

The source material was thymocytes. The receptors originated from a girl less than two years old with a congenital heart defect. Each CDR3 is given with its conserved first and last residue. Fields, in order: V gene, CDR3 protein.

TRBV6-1	CASSEAARGSYGYTF
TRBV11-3	CASSFRRDSTEAFF
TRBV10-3	CAISDVDSLKGQPQHF
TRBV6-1	CASSGDSNQPQHF
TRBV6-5	CASSYDRERQPQHF
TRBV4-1	CASSQDFRTGTYEQYF
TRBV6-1	CASSDLGQIIAGELFF
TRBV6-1	CASSPLAGGRHTQYF
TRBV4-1	CASSQARRGNSYNEQFF
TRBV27	CASSVDSADTEAFF
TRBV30	CAWSASCGRPGGWEETQYF
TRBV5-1	CASSPGLAGPGELFF
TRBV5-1	CASSLLSRKDTDTQYF
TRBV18	CASSSHRGVYNEQFF
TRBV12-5	CASGLASKRRFRYTF
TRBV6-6	CATTGRPVSYEQYF
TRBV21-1	CASSYLPRQGLWETQYF
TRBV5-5	CASSLSYPGTDSNQPQHF
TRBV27	CASSLQGDTNAGELFF
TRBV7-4	CASMRIGGEGSTDTQYF
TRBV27	CASSLSGQETFF
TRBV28	CASSLSTHSPYEQYF
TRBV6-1	CASSRSAEAFF
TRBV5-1	CASSPRPRVVRHKGRRDEKLFF
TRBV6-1	CASSDPLDRGTF
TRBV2	CASSEGDPGGAGADYEQYF
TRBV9	CASSVTPYQAPEAFF
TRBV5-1	CASSGIYRQGYGYTF
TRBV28	CASSSGDSPKSYTF
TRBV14	CASSQVGLGGHEQFF